This entry describes one T cell receptor (beta chain). What it recognizes is unknown. This entry comes from a study of identical twins. TCRdb fed the 5' RACE reads into MiXCR, producing one record per CDR3 protein. The top ten hold approximately 0.29% of the sample, which has 1.5 million to 2 million distinct CDR3 sequences, under 35% seen once. V gave up 4 bases and J gave up 8 bases; unmatched junction bases: 7. Germline assignment: CDR1 SNHLY and CDR2 FYNNEI. CDR3 length: 13 amino acids. Study conclusions and caveats: Invariant MAIT and iNKT cells are populations that could partly confound zero-insertion analyses. Monozygotic twins shared more out-of-frame TCR alpha than recombination models predicted. Less excess twin sharing appeared in beta out-of-frame sequences.

The sequence was collected from a newborn girl in good health. The rearrangement links TRBV2 to TRBJ1-1, with 7 bases lining up with TRBD1. The sample consisted of cord blood. CDR3 coding DNA: TGTGCCAGCAGTGGGGGGGGACAGCCCGAAGCTTTCTTT. Amino acids: CASSGGGQPEAFF.